Below, 30 T cell receptor beta chains from the same sample are listed, as sequenced in a study of cytomegalovirus exposure and HLA in healthy donors. With 60 Vbeta and 13 Jbeta primers, the PCR was carried out. Data came from immunoSEQ multiplex PCR; TCRdb stores just in-frame clones and leaves some out. The table counts 100,000 to 150,000 clones; roughly 1% lies in the top ten. The specimen sequenced was PBMCs. The receptor source for this set is a man between 18 and 29 years old in good health and CMV-seronegative.

The V and J genes are TRBV30 and TRBJ2-1; D call uncertain. The CDR3 spans 14 residues. Trimming shortened V by 2 bases and J by 6 bases, and 14 bases separated the two germline ends. The V gene's germline CDR1 is GTSNPN and CDR2 SVGIG (reference sequence). CDR3 loop: CAWSTDRPGNEQFF. The DNA for the CDR3 is TGTGCCTGGAGTACCGACCGCCCAGGCAATGAGCAGTTCTTC. Variable domain in full (rest from reference TRBV30 and TRBJ2-1): SQTIHQWPATLVQPVGSPLSLECTVEGTSNPNLYWYRQAAGRGLQLLFYSVGIGQISSEVPQNLSASRPQDRQFILSSKKLLLSDSGFYLCAWSTDRPGNEQFFGPGTRLTVL.

The rearrangement uses TRBV10-3 and TRBJ2-3, with 12 bases identical to TRBD2. The germline V gene encodes CDR1 ENHRY and CDR2 SYGVKD. The CDR3 contains 17 residues. V gave up 2 bases and J gave up 2 bases; unmatched junction bases: 5. Here the CDR3 reads CAISEPLAGGITDTQYF. The CDR3 nucleotides read TGTGCCATCAGTGAGCCTCTAGCGGGGGGGATCACAGATACGCAGTATTTT.

The chain uses TRBV29-1 and TRBJ1-2, with D maybe TRBD1 (6 bases). The CDR3 consists of 13 residues. V was cut by 2 bases and J by 3 bases, with 10 bases left in between. The germline CDR1 and CDR2 sequences are SQVTM and ANQGSEA. In nucleotides, the CDR3 is TGCAGCGTTGAACACAGGGTCGACTATGGCTACACCTTC. Translation: CSVEHRVDYGYTF.

V usage is TRBV2 and J usage is TRBJ2-3; the D is unclear. The V gene's germline CDR1 is SNHLY and CDR2 FYNNEI. This CDR3 has 12 residues. The V end lost 4 bases, the J end lost 5 bases, and 7 bases lay between the germline ends. This CDR3 is CASSVGRDTQYF. The CDR3 nucleotides read TGTGCCAGCAGTGTGGGCAGAGATACGCAGTATTTT.

This rearrangement joins TRBV7-3 to TRBJ2-3; D possibly corresponds to TRBD2 (7 bases). V was shortened by 0 bases and J by 3 bases, with 13 bases between the two germline ends. This CDR3 has 16 residues. Germline CDR1 SGHTA, CDR2 FQGTGA. The CDR3 nucleotides read TGTGCCAGCAGCTTAACCGGGGGGCTCGGAACAGATACGCAGTATTTT. It encodes CASSLTGGLGTDTQYF.

V is TRBV9 and J is TRBJ2-5, with TRBD1 identical over 9 bases. Judging by the DNA end, TRBJ2-7 fits better; the J call may be wrong. This CDR3 comprises 15 residues. CDR1 and CDR2 from the germline V gene are SGDLS and YYNGEE. CDR3 in amino acids: CASSELQGAKNEQYF. The CDR3 DNA sequence: TGTGCCAGCAGCGAACTACAGGGGGCTAAAAACGAGCAGTACTTC.

For the CDR3, the DNA is TGTGCCAGCAGTCCCGGACTAGCGAACGTTTACAATGAGCAGTTCTTC. Protein product: CASSPGLANVYNEQFF. This chain links TRBV28 with TRBJ2-1, with 9 bases aligning to TRBD2. The J segment lost 4 bases and the V segment lost 5 bases, leaving 9 bases of the junction unmatched. CDR3 length: 16 amino acids. Germline CDR1 is MDHEN and CDR2 is SYDVKM.

The chain links TRBV5-1 to TRBJ1-2, with no clear D. This CDR3 region has 14 residues. The germline V and J ends were trimmed by 2 bases and 4 bases, with 12 bases remaining between them. In germline, CDR1 is SGHRS, CDR2 YFSETQ. CDR3 bases: TGCGCCAGCAGCTTCGGGTCCGGGATCTATGGCTACACCTTC. Protein sequence: CASSFGSGIYGYTF.

The V gene is TRBV28, the J gene TRBJ1-2; D is possibly TRBD1 (5 bases). Germline lookup yields CDR1 MDHEN and CDR2 SYDVKM. Trimming left V 5 bases short and J 2 bases short, with 15 bases between. There are 15 residues in the CDR3. The CDR3 region is CASSPWGSPNYGYTF. CDR3 coding DNA: TGTGCCAGCAGTCCCTGGGGCAGCCCGAACTATGGCTACACCTTC.

The chain links TRBV18 to TRBJ2-3, with 8 bases aligning to TRBD1. The CDR3 has 16 amino acids. V was pared by 2 bases and J by 3 bases, with 7 bases of the junction left unmatched. Germline V gives CDR1 KGHSH, CDR2 LQKENI. As DNA, the CDR3 is TGTGCCAGCTCACCAACGCCAGGGGGCTTTACAGATACGCAGTATTTT. The encoded protein is CASSPTPGGFTDTQYF. Full variable domain (remainder filled in from reference TRBV18 and TRBJ2-3): NAGVMQNPRHLVRRRGQEARLRCSPMKGHSHVYWYRQLPEEGLKFMVYLQKENIIDESGMPKERFSAEFPKEGPSILRIQQVVRGDSAAYFCASSPTPGGFTDTQYFGPGTRLTVL.

With regard to this clone: The sample has other DNA sequences that encode this CDR3 too. The rearrangement joins TRBV18 to TRBJ2-5; TRBD1 matches at 9 bases. Unmatched junction bases numbered 1, after V lost 2 bases and J lost 3 bases. Per germline, CDR1 KGHSH and CDR2 LQKENI. CDR3 length: 14 amino acids. CDR3 DNA: TGTGCCAGCTCACCAAGGACAGGGGAAGAGACCCAGTACTTC. It specifies CASSPRTGEETQYF.

The chain links TRBV10-2 to TRBJ2-5; the match to TRBD2 covers 13 bases. The CDR3 has 17 amino acids. Germline V gene lookup returns CDR1 WSHSY and CDR2 SAAADI. The V gene end was trimmed by 6 bases and the J gene end by 0 bases; junction bases not matched to a gene: 7. The CDR3 loop is CASRWTSGGHYQETQYF. CDR3 nucleotide sequence: TGCGCCAGCAGATGGACTAGCGGGGGCCATTACCAAGAGACCCAGTACTTC.

This chain connects TRBV6-4 to TRBJ2-3; perhaps TRBD2 as D (7 bases). The V and J ends lost 2 bases and 2 bases respectively, with 11 bases between them. CDR3 length: 15 residues. Germline assignment: CDR1 MRHNA and CDR2 SNTAGT. The CDR3 coding sequence is TGTGCCAGCAGTGACGGGGGGGGCGACACAGATACGCAGTATTTT. Translating it yields CASSDGGGDTDTQYF.

V gene TRBV6-1 combines with J gene TRBJ2-7, with 11 bases matching TRBD2. Trimming took 7 bases from V and 1 from J; bases not matched to a gene: 3. This CDR3 has 14 amino acids. Per germline, CDR1 MNHNS and CDR2 SASEGT. Here the CDR3 DNA reads TGTGCCAGCAAGGGACTAGCGGATTCCTACGAGCAGTACTTC. Its translation is CASKGLADSYEQYF.

This chain joins TRBV28 and TRBJ1-5, with 8 nucleotides matching TRBD1. Germline V lookup: CDR1 MDHEN, CDR2 SYDVKM. The CDR3 sequence is 13 residues long. The V and J ends lost 6 bases and 7 bases, in that order; junction bases with no gene match: 5. The CDR3 DNA is TGTGCCAGCAGACAGGGGGGGGAGCAGCCCCAGCATTTT. Its translation is CASRQGGEQPQHF.

The chain links TRBV30 to TRBJ2-7; perhaps TRBD1 as D (6 bases). V lost 3 bases and J 6 bases, leaving 21 bases between the germline ends. Germline CDR1 and CDR2: GTSNPN and SVGIG (reference sequence). The CDR3 is 15 residues long. Here the CDR3 reads CAWSRSYRADTEQYF. CDR3 DNA sequence: TGTGCCTGGAGCCGTTCATACAGGGCTGACACCGAGCAGTACTTC. Filled out from reference TRBV30 and TRBJ2-7, the complete variable domain reads SQTIHQWPATLVQPVGSPLSLECTVEGTSNPNLYWYRQAAGRGLQLLFYSVGIGQISSEVPQNLSASRPQDRQFILSSKKLLLSDSGFYLCAWSRSYRADTEQYFGPGTRLTVT.

The gene calls are TRBV29-1 and TRBJ2-1; D is possibly TRBD2 (5 bases). Trimming removed 0 bases from V and 10 bases from J, with 13 bases in between. The CDR3 has 13 amino acids. Germline CDR1 and CDR2: SQVTM and ANQGSEA. CDR3 sequence (DNA): TGCAGCGTTGAAGACGTCGGGGTTCGAGAGCAGTTCTTC. Translation gives CSVEDVGVREQFF.

This sequence joins TRBV5-1 and TRBJ1-2, with D uncertain. The CDR3 runs to 14 residues. The V gene's germline CDR1 is SGHRS and CDR2 YFSETQ. V lost 4 bases and J lost 3, with 13 bases in between. The CDR3 DNA is TGCGCCAGCAGCAAAGACCCGCGGGACTATGGCTACACCTTC. The encoded protein is CASSKDPRDYGYTF.

This sequence joins TRBV9 and TRBJ1-4; a weak D match, TRBD1 (5 bases). This CDR3 has 17 amino acids. CDR1 SGDLS and CDR2 YYNGEE come from the germline V gene. Between the trimmed V and J ends, which lost 0 bases and 0 bases, there was a span of 12 bases. CDR3 in amino acids: CASSVGSGRATNEKLFF. CDR3 bases: TGTGCCAGCAGCGTAGGGTCGGGCAGGGCAACTAATGAAAAACTGTTTTTT. Together with reference TRBV9 and TRBJ1-4, the CDR3 gives the full variable domain: DSGVTQTPKHLITATGQRVTLRCSPRSGDLSVYWYQQSLDQGLQFLIQYYNGEERAKGNILERFSAQQFPDLHSELNLSSLELGDSALYFCASSVGSGRATNEKLFFGSGTQLSVL.

V is TRBV2 and J is TRBJ2-2; possible D gene TRBD2, 5 bases. Trimming cost V 8 bases and J 3 bases, with 7 bases left between them. CDR1 is SNHLY, CDR2 FYNNEI, per germline. CDR3 length: 12 residues. CDR3 amino acids: CASGEYTGELFF. CDR3 nucleotide sequence: TGTGCCAGCGGGGAGTACACCGGGGAGCTGTTTTTT.

Worth noting for this clone: Compared with germline, one end of the junction differs, possibly owing to a read error. Other DNA sequences in the same sample also yield this CDR3. The chain couples TRBV18 to TRBJ2-7; no definite D call. The V gene's germline CDR1 is KGHSH and CDR2 LQKENI. CDR3 size: 13 residues. Written as DNA, the CDR3 is TGCGCCAGCTCACCGGGCAGGACCTACGAGCAGTACTTC. Its translation is CASSPGRTYEQYF. Supplemented by reference TRBV18 and TRBJ2-7, the full variable domain reads NAGVMQNPRHLVRRRGQEARLRCSPMKGHSHVYWYRQLPEEGLKFMVYLQKENIIDESGMPKERFSAEFPKEGPSILRIQQVVRGDSAAYFCASSPGRTYEQYFGPGTRLTVT.

This sequence joins TRBV27 and TRBJ1-1; the D is unclear. Germline values: CDR1 MNHEY, CDR2 SMNVEV (reference sequence). There are 15 residues in the CDR3. The V gene lost 2 bases and the J gene lost 3 bases, with 13 bases spanning the gap. CDR3 residues: CASSLRGNKDTEAFF. The CDR3 region has the DNA TGTGCCAGCAGTTTAAGAGGAAACAAGGACACTGAAGCTTTCTTT.

The chain carries TRBV19 and TRBJ2-1; D unclear. V was cut by 2 bases and J by 10 bases, with 9 bases left in between. Germline V lookup: CDR1 LNHDA, CDR2 SQIVND (reference sequence). This CDR3 spans 12 amino acids. The chain's CDR3 is CASSILPSEQFF. DNA for the CDR3: TGTGCCAGTAGTATATTGCCGAGCGAGCAGTTCTTC.

V usage is TRBV18 and J usage is TRBJ2-7; D is perhaps TRBD2 (5 bases). V was trimmed by 5 bases and J by 7 bases, leaving 27 bases between them. Germline CDR1 is KGHSH and CDR2 is LQKENI. The CDR3 extends over 17 amino acids. The CDR3 region is CASSEVPIVVGAGEQYF. The CDR3 nucleotides are TGTGCCAGCTCAGAGGTACCTATAGTGGTGGGAGCCGGGGAGCAGTACTTC.

This chain joins TRBV25-1 and TRBJ2-5; 7 bases agree with TRBD2. Germline V gives CDR1 MGHDK, CDR2 SYGVNS. This CDR3 contains 13 residues. The V segment lost 5 bases and the J segment 2 bases; nucleotides outside the gene matches: 2. Here the CDR3 reads CASSRGLQETQYF. For the CDR3, the DNA is TGTGCCAGCAGTAGGGGACTACAAGAGACCCAGTACTTC.

V gene TRBV15 combines with J gene TRBJ1-2, with 9 bases fitting TRBD1. This CDR3 has 16 amino acids. The V gene end was trimmed by 3 bases and the J gene end by 4 bases; junction bases not matched to a gene: 9. Germline V lookup: CDR1 LNHNV, CDR2 YYDKDF (reference sequence). In DNA, the CDR3 is TGTGCCACCAGCAGTACGGACAGGGGAAAAGGCTATGGCTACACCTTC. Protein product: CATSSTDRGKGYGYTF.

The J gene is TRBJ2-1, the V gene TRBV15; 7 positions agree with TRBD2. The V segment lost 1 base and the J segment 2 bases; nucleotides outside the gene matches: 2. Looked up from germline, CDR1 is LNHNV and CDR2 is YYDKDF (reference sequence). CDR3 size: 15 residues. Here the CDR3 DNA reads TGTGCCACCAGCAGAGGAGGGACTACCTACAATGAGCAGTTCTTC. The encoded protein is CATSRGGTTYNEQFF.

The rearrangement uses TRBV27 and TRBJ2-1; 8 bases fit TRBD1. After removal of 5 bases from V and 0 bases from J, the junction contained 3 bases not matched to a gene. CDR1 and CDR2 (germline): MNHEY, SMNVEV (reference sequence). The CDR3 length is 15 residues. The CDR3 bases are TGTGCCAGCAGTGTAGACAGGGGCTCCTACAATGAGCAGTTCTTC. Protein product: CASSVDRGSYNEQFF.

The chain couples TRBV29-1 to TRBJ1-3; the match to TRBD1 covers 7 bases. Losses at the gene ends were 4 bases for V and 1 base for J; bases not matched to a gene: 10. The CDR3 runs to 16 residues. Germline V CDR1 and CDR2: SQVTM, ANQGSEA. In nucleotides, the CDR3 is TGCAGCGTTGGGATAGGGGGCGGAAGATCTGGAAACACCATATATTTT. It codes for CSVGIGGGRSGNTIYF.

V is TRBV6-1 and J is TRBJ2-7; D is uncertain. Trimming cost V 4 bases and J 2 bases, with 12 bases left between them. This CDR3 comprises 14 residues. Germline CDR1 and CDR2: MNHNS and SASEGT. The DNA of the CDR3 is TGTGCCAGCAGTGTTTTCGACTCGACCTACGAGCAGTACTTC. Translated: CASSVFDSTYEQYF.